This T cell receptor beta chain was captured by sequencing in a study of cytomegalovirus exposure and HLA in healthy donors. General observations from the study: Certain sequence variants were highly shared and formed a cluster, and this cluster was likely a sequencing artifact. As a later analysis revealed, most CMV-associated TCR beta chains appeared HLA-restricted.

Sampled while nominally healthy, donors likely had unrecorded immune exposures. PCR employed 60 Vbeta and 13 Jbeta primers. Repertoires were generated with immunoSEQ multiplex PCR, while TCRdb's copy carries only in-frame clones and drops some. The sample records about 240,000 clones, around 84% being singletons. This CDR3 spans 14 amino acids. Germline V lookup: CDR1 SGHNT, CDR2 YYREEE (reference sequence). Germline trimming cut 10 bases from V and 3 bases from J; bases unmatched to any gene: 11. Worth noting for this clone: Its antigen is currently unknown.

The chain is built from TRBV5-4 and TRBJ1-1, with 8 bases fitting TRBD1. The receptor was isolated from a girl aged 2-15 years in good health and CMV-seronegative. Material for sequencing was PBMCs. Written as DNA, the CDR3 is TGTGCCGCACAGGGGGGCTTGGGGGACACTGAAGCTTTCTTT. Residues: CAAQGGLGDTEAFF.